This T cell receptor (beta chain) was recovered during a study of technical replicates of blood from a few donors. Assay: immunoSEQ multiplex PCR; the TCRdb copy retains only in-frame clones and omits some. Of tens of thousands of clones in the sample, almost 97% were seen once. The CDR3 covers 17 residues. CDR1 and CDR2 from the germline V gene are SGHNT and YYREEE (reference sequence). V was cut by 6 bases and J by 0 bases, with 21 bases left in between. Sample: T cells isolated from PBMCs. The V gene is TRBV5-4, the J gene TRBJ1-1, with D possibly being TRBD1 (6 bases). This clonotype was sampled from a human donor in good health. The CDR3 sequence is CASTPLAEQGMNTEAFF. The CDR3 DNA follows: TGTGCCAGCACCCCCCTGGCGGAACAGGGAATGAACACTGAAGCTTTCTTT.